This TCR beta chain originates from a study of identical twins. The study's findings and limits: Insertions ran lower in abundant cord blood beta clonotypes, though not in memory repertoires. Monozygotic twins shared more out-of-frame TCR alpha than recombination models predicted.

TCRdb analysed the 5' RACE reads with MiXCR anew, one entry per CDR3 protein. Found here are 1.5 million to 2 million distinct CDR3 sequences, roughly 35% of them singletons; the top ten hold 0.25% to 0.3%. Of note for this clonotype: Antigen: not known.

The CDR3 contains 14 residues. V was trimmed by 5 bases and J by 5 bases, leaving 12 bases between them. Germline CDR1 is MNHNS and CDR2 is SASEGT. This clonotype was obtained from a newborn girl in good health. Source material: cord blood. The chain is built from TRBV6-1 and TRBJ1-4; D perhaps matches TRBD1 (6 bases). As DNA, the CDR3 is TGTGCCAGCAGTCCCCACGGACAGAATGAAAAACTGTTTTTT. Amino acids: CASSPHGQNEKLFF.